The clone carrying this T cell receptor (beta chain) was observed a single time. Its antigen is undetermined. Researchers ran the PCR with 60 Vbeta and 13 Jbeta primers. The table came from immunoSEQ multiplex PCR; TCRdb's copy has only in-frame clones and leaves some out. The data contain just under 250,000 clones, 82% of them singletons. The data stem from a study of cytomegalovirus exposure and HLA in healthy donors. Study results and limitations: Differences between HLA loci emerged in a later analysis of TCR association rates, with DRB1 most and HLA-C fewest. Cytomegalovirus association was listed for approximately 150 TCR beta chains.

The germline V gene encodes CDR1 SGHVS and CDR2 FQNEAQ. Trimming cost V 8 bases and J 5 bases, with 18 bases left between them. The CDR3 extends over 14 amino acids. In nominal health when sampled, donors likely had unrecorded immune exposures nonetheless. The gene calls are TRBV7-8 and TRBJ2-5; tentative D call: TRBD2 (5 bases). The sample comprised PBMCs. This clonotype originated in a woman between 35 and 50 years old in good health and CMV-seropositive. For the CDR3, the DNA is TGTGCCAGCCTCCAGAGAGGGAGAGGGGAGACCCAGTACTTC. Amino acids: CASLQRGRGETQYF.